This TCR beta chain is from a study of human T cells and chemical hapten exposure. J lost 3 bases, V lost 5 bases, and 0 bases had no gene match. This CDR3 has 13 amino acids. Germline V gene sequence: CDR1 SQVTM, CDR2 ANQGSEA. Stated time point: healthy volunteer bleed at 2 weeks. Someone pulled total RNA out of unfractionated whole blood. MiXCR, run by TCRdb on the RACE reads, gives a single entry per CDR3 protein. The sample includes about 130,000 distinct CDR3 sequences, roughly 9.5% of them seen just once. Sequencing was carried out using whole blood. The TCR sequence derives from a male donor in good health. Some clones in this sample may be carry-over from other donors' samples. V gene TRBV29-1 combines with J gene TRBJ2-3; 12 bases map to TRBD2. CDR3 nucleotide sequence: TGCAGCGTTCTAGCGGGAGGGACAGATACGCAGTATTTT. Encoded protein: CSVLAGGTDTQYF.